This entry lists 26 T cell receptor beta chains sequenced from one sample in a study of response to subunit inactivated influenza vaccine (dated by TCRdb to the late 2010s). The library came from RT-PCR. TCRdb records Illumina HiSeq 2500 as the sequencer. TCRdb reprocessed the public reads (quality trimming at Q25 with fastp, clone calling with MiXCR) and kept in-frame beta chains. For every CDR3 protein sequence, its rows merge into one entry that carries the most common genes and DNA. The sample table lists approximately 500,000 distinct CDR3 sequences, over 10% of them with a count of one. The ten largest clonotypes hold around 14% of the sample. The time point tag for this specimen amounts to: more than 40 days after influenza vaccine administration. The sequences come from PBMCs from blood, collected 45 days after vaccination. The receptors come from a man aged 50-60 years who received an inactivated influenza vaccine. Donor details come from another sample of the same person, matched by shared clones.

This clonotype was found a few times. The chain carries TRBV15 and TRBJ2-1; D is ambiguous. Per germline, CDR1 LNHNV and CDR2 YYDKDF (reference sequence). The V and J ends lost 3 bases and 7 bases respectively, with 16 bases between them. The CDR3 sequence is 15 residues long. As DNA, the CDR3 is TGTGCCACCAGCAGCCCCCTCGGGTATGCTAATGAGCAGTTCTTC. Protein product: CATSSPLGYANEQFF.

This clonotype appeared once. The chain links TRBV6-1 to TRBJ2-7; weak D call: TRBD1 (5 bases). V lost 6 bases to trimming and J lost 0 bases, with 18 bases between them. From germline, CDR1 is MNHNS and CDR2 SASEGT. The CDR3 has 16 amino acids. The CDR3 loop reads CASRPWGRNSSYEQYF. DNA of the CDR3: TGTGCCAGCAGACCCTGGGGCAGGAATAGCTCCTACGAGCAGTACTTC.

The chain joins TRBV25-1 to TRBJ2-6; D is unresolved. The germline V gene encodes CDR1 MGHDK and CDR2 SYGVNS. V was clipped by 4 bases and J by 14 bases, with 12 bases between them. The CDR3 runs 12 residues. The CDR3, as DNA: TGTGCCAGCAGTGGACATCTCCGGCTCCTGACTTTC. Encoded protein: CASSGHLRLLTF.

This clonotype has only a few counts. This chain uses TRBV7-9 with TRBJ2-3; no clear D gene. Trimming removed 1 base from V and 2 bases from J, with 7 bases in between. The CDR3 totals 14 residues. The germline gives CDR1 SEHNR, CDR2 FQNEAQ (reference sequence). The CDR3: CASSLEDFTDTQYF. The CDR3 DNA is TGTGCCAGCAGCTTAGAAGATTTCACAGATACGCAGTATTTT.

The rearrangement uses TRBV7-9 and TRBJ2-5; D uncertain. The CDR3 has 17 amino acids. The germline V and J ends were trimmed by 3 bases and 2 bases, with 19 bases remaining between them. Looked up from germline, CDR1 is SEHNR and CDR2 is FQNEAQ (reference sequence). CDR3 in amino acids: CASSFEFVSLGQETQYF. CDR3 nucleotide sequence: TGTGCCAGCAGCTTCGAGTTCGTGAGCCTAGGTCAAGAGACCCAGTACTTC.

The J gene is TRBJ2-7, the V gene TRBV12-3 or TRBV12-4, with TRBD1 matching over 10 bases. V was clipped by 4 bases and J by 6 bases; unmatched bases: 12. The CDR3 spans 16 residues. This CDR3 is CASSSPAGTGATEQYF. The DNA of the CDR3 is TGTGCCAGCAGTTCCCCCGCCGGGACAGGGGCGACCGAGCAGTACTTC.

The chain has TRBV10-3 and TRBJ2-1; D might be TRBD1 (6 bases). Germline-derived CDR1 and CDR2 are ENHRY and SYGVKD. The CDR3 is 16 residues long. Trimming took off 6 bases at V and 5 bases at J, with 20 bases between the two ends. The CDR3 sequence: CAISWPPRGANNEQFF. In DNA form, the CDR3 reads TGTGCCATCAGCTGGCCTCCCAGGGGAGCGAACAATGAGCAGTTCTTC.

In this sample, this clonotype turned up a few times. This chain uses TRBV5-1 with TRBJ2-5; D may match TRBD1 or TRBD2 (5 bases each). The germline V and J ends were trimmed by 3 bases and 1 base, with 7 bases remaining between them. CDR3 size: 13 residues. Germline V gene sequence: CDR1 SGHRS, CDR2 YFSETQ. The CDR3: CASSWDPQETQYF. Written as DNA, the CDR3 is TGCGCCAGCAGCTGGGACCCCCAAGAGACCCAGTACTTC.

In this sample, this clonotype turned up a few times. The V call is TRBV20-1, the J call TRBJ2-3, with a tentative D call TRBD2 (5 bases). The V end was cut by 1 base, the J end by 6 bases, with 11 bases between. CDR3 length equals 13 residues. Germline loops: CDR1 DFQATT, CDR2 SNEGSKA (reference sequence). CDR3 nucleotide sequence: TGCAGTGCTAGAGTGGACTCCGCCGATACGCAGTATTTT. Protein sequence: CSARVDSADTQYF.

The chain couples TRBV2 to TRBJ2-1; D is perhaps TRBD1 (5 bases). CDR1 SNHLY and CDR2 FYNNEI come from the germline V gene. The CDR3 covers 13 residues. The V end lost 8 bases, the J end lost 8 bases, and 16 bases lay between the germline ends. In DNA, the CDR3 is TGTGCCAGCCAAGGTCAGGGCTGGGATGAGCAGTTCTTC. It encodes CASQGQGWDEQFF.

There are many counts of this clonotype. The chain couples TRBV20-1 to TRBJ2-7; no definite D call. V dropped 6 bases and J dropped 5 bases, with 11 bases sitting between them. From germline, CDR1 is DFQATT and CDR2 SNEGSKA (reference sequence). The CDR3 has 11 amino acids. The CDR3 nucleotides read TGCAGTGCCAAAGGAACTAACGAGCAGTACTTC. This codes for CSAKGTNEQYF.

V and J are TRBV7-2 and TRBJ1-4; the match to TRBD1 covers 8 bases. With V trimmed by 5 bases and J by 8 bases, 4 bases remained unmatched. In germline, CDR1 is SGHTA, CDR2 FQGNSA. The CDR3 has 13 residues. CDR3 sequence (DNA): TGTGCCAGCAGCCGACAGGGGAGGGAAAAACTGTTTTTT. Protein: CASSRQGREKLFF.

The CDR3 loop reads CSARRSTQETQYF. In DNA, the CDR3 is TGCAGTGCTAGGCGTAGCACCCAAGAGACCCAGTACTTC. This sequence joins TRBV20-1 and TRBJ2-5; D is ambiguous. From germline, CDR1 is DFQATT and CDR2 SNEGSKA (reference sequence). V gave up 3 bases and J gave up 1 base, with 9 bases separating them. The CDR3 is 13 amino acids.

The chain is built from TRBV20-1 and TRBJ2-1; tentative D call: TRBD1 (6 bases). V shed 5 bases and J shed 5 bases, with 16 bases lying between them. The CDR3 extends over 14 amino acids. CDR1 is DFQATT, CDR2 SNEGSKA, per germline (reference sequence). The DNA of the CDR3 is TGCAGTGCTGGGGGCTATGGCGGGCACAATGAGCAGTTCTTC. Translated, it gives CSAGGYGGHNEQFF.

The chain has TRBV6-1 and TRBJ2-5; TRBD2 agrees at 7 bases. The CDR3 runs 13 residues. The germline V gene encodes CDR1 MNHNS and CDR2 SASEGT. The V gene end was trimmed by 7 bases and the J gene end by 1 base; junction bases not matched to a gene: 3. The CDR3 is CASTREFQETQYF. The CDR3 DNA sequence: TGTGCCAGCACGCGGGAGTTCCAAGAGACCCAGTACTTC.

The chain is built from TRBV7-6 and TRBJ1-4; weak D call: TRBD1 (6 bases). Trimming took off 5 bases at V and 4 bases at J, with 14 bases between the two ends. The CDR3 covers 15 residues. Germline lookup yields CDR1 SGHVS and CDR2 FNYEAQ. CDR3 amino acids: CASSLGTRVNEKLFF. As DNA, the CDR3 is TGTGCCAGCAGCCTTGGGACAAGGGTTAATGAAAAACTGTTTTTT.

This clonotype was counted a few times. In nucleotides, the CDR3 is TGTGCCAGCAGTTTAACTAGACAGAATGAGCAGTTCTTC. Protein sequence: CASSLTRQNEQFF. This chain connects TRBV6-2 or TRBV6-3 to TRBJ2-1; D might be TRBD1 or TRBD2, each matching 5 bases. The CDR3 loop spans 13 amino acids. Germline V gene sequence: CDR1 MNHEY, CDR2 SVGEGT. The V end lost 4 bases, the J end lost 7 bases, and 11 bases lay between the germline ends.

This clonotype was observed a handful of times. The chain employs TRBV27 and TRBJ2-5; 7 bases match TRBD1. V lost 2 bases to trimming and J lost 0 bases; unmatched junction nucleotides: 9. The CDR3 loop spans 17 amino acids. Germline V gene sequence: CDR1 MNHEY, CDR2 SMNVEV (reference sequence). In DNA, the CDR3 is TGTGCCAGCAGTTTAGAGGGGACAGTGGGGTACCAAGAGACCCAGTACTTC. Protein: CASSLEGTVGYQETQYF.

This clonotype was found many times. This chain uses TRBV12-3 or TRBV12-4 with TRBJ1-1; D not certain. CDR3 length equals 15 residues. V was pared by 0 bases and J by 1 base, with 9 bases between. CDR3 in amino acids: CASSLAEVGNTEAFF. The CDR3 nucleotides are TGTGCCAGCAGTTTAGCAGAAGTAGGGAACACTGAAGCTTTCTTT.

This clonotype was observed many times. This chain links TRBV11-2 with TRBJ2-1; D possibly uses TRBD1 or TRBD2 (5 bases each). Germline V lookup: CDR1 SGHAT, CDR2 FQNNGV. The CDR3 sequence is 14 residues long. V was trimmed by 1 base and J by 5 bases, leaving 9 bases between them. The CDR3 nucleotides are TGTGCCAGCAGCTTAGCGGGACCCAACAATGAGCAGTTCTTC. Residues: CASSLAGPNNEQFF.

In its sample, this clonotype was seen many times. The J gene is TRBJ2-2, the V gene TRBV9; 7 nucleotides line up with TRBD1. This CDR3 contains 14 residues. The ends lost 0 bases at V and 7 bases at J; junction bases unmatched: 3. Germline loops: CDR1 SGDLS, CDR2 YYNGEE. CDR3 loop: CASSVGGDSGELFF. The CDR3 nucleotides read TGTGCCAGCAGCGTAGGAGGGGACAGCGGGGAGCTGTTTTTT. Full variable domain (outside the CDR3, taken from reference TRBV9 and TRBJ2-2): DSGVTQTPKHLITATGQRVTLRCSPRSGDLSVYWYQQSLDQGLQFLIQYYNGEERAKGNILERFSAQQFPDLHSELNLSSLELGDSALYFCASSVGGDSGELFFGEGSRLTVL.

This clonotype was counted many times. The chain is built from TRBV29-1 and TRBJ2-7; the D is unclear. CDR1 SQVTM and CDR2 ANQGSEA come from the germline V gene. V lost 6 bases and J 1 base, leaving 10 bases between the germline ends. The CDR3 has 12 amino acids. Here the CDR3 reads CSVQGPSYEQYF. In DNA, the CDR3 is TGCAGCGTCCAAGGACCGTCCTACGAGCAGTACTTC.

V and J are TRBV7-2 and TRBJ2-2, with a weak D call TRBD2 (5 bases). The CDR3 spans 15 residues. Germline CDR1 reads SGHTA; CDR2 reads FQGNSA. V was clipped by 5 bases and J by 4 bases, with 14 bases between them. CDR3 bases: TGTGCCAGCAGCGGCAGGCGGCTAGCCACCGGGGAGCTGTTTTTT. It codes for CASSGRRLATGELFF.

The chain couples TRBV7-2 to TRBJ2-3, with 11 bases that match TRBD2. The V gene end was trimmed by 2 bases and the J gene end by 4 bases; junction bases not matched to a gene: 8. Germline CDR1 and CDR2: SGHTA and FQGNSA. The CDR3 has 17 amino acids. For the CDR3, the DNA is TGTGCCAGCAGCTTAATGCTAGCGGGAGGAGGGGCAGATACGCAGTATTTT. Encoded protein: CASSLMLAGGGADTQYF.

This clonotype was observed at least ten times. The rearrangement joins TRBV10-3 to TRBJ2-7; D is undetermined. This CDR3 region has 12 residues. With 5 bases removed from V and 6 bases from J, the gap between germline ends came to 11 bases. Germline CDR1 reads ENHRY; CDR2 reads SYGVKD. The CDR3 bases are TGTGCCATCAGTCCAATGAGAGGCGAGCAGTACTTC. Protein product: CAISPMRGEQYF.

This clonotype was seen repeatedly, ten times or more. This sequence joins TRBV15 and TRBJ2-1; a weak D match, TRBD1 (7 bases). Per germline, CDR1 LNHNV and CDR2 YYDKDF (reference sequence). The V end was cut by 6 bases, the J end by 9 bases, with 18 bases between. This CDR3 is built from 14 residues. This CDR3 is CATSIRRQGGEQFF. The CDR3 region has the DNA TGTGCCACCAGTATACGGCGACAGGGAGGTGAGCAGTTCTTC.